This is a list of T cell receptor beta chains from one sample in a study of control samples from healthy donors and cancer patients. Produced via immunoSEQ multiplex PCR; TCRdb's table is partial and in-frame only. Of about 160,000 clones listed, about 94% are singletons. Sequencing was performed on blood. These receptors all come from a woman in her twenties or thirties in good health. The CDR3 runs from the conserved cysteine through the conserved F or W. A D gene is named only where the DNA matches it firmly. Clone sizes are given selectively: once, few, many, or a class where the clone is expanded.

j_call	clone_size	d_call	v_call	cdr3_nt	cdr3_aa
TRBJ2-1	-	TRBD1	TRBV6-6	TGTGCCAGCAGCCTGGGACAGACCCCCTACAATGAGCAGTTCTTC	CASSLGQTPYNEQFF
TRBJ2-3	once	TRBD2	TRBV7-9	TGTGCCAGCAGGAGACTAGCAATCACTAGCACAGATACGCAGTATTTT	CASRRLAITSTDTQYF
TRBJ1-5	-	-	TRBV21-1	TGTGCCAGCAGCAAAATGAGCGGGGACCCAGTTAAGGGGCGTCGCAATCAGCCCCAGCATTTT	CASSKMSGDPVKGRRNQPQHF
TRBJ2-3	-	-	TRBV9	TGTGCCAGCAGCGTATTTAACACAGATACGCAGTATTTT	CASSVFNTDTQYF
TRBJ2-7	-	TRBD2	TRBV10-3	TGTGCCATCAGTTCTGGAGCGGGGCCCTACGAGCAGTACTTC	CAISSGAGPYEQYF
TRBJ2-3	-	TRBD2	TRBV6-5	TGTGCCAGCAGGCGGGGGGGGGAGACAGATACGCAGTATTTT	CASRRGGETDTQYF
TRBJ1-5	-	-	TRBV18	TGTGCCAGCTCACCTTTAGGATATAGCAATCAGCCCCAGCATTTT	CASSPLGYSNQPQHF
TRBJ2-1	-	-	TRBV18	TGTGCCAGCTCACCAGGGTCCCTTAATGGTGAGCAGTTCTTC	CASSPGSLNGEQFF
TRBJ1-6	-	-	TRBV18	TGTGCCAGCTCACCGATCCGGAATTCACCCCTCCACTTT	CASSPIRNSPLHF
TRBJ2-1	-	-	TRBV24-1	TGTGCCACCAGTGAATCGGTGGGTAGTGAGCAGTTCTTC	CATSESVGSEQFF
TRBJ2-3	few	-	TRBV5-5	TGTGCCAGCAGCTCCAAGGCGAGCACAGATACGCAGTATTTT	CASSSKASTDTQYF
TRBJ1-1	-	TRBD1	TRBV7-2	TGTGCCAGCAGCTTACGGACAGGGGGTGCTGAAGCTTTCTTT	CASSLRTGGAEAFF
TRBJ2-3	-	-	TRBV14	TGTGCCAGCAGCCAAGATTCGTGGGAGGTCAGTTACACAGATACGCAGTATTTT	CASSQDSWEVSYTDTQYF
TRBJ2-3	-	-	TRBV5-1	TGCGCCAGCGGGCGAGACCTCAACACAGATACGCAGTATTTT	CASGRDLNTDTQYF
TRBJ1-2	-	-	TRBV12-3/TRBV12-4	TGTGCCAGCAGTCGTGGGCTCGGCTACACCTTC	CASSRGLGYTF
TRBJ1-4	-	-	TRBV25-1	TGTGCCAGCAGTGAATACAGGACCGCTAATGAAAAACTGTTTTTT	CASSEYRTANEKLFF
TRBJ1-3	-	-	TRBV5-4	TGTGCCAGCAGCCATACTGGGGCCGGCCCTGGAAACACCATATATTTT	CASSHTGAGPGNTIYF
TRBJ1-4	-	-	TRBV14	TGTGCCAGCAGCCCCGGGACTTTAAATGAAAAACTGTTTTTT	CASSPGTLNEKLFF
TRBJ2-7	-	-	TRBV4-2	TGTGCCAGCAGCCAAGATGTCGCGGGTTTATCCGAGCAGTACTTC	CASSQDVAGLSEQYF
TRBJ1-5	-	-	TRBV18	TGTGCCAGCTCACCAACGGGGAACCAGCCCCAGCATTTT	CASSPTGNQPQHF
TRBJ2-7	-	-	TRBV28	TGTGCCAGCAGTTTAGGACAGACTAAGTACGAGCAGTACTTC	CASSLGQTKYEQYF
TRBJ1-1	-	TRBD1	TRBV30	TGTGCCTGGAGACGAGCACAGGGGGCAAGTACTGAAGCTTTCTTT	CAWRRAQGASTEAFF
TRBJ1-5	-	TRBD1	TRBV19	TGTGCCAGTAGCCCCCGGACAGGGGGCAGGCAGCCCCAGCATTTT	CASSPRTGGRQPQHF
TRBJ2-2	-	TRBD2	TRBV4-1	TGCGCCAGCAGCCAATCTATAGCGGGAGGGCCCCCCGGGGAGCTGTTTTTT	CASSQSIAGGPPGELFF
TRBJ2-3	-	-	TRBV5-5	TGTGCCAGCGGTCTCACAGATACGCAGTATTTT	CASGLTDTQYF
TRBJ1-4	-	TRBD1	TRBV28	TGTGCCAGCAGTTTACTGTCGGGGACAGGGGTAACTAATGAAAAACTGTTTTTT	CASSLLSGTGVTNEKLFF
TRBJ2-2	few	TRBD1	TRBV7-9	TGTGCCAGCAGCTCGACCGAACCGGACAGGGCGAACACCGGGGAGCTGTTTTTT	CASSSTEPDRANTGELFF
TRBJ2-2	-	-	TRBV19	TGTGCCAGTAGCCCTCCGGGGCGGGCCAACACCGGGGAGCTGTTTTTT	CASSPPGRANTGELFF
TRBJ1-6	-	TRBD1	TRBV19	TGTGCCAGTAGTACGACAGGGGGGAATTCACCCCTCCACTTT	CASSTTGGNSPLHF
TRBJ2-4	-	TRBD2	TRBV13	TGTGCCAGCAGCTCCCGGACTAGCGGGAGATTAGAAAACATTCAGTACTTC	CASSSRTSGRLENIQYF
TRBJ2-2	-	TRBD2	TRBV11-2	TGTGCCAGCATCCCTCTCGGGGGGGTCACCGGGGAGCTGTTTTTT	CASIPLGGVTGELFF
TRBJ2-2	once	-	TRBV30	TGTGCCTGGAACCCTCGTAATAAGGGGGAGCTGTTTTTT	CAWNPRNKGELFF
TRBJ1-3	-	-	TRBV9	TGTGCCAGCAGCGTAGCTGGAGGGACGGACACCATATATTTT	CASSVAGGTDTIYF
TRBJ2-3	-	-	TRBV30	TGTGCCTGGAGTGGGGCAGGGTATTCAGATACGCAGTATTTT	CAWSGAGYSDTQYF
TRBJ2-1	-	-	TRBV18	TGTGCCAGCTCACGCCGGGACGGAGCCTACAATGAGCAGTTCTTC	CASSRRDGAYNEQFF
TRBJ1-5	-	-	TRBV5-6	TGTGCCAGCAGCTTGGAGGGTCAGCCCCAGCATTTT	CASSLEGQPQHF
TRBJ1-5	-	-	TRBV12-5	TGTGCTAGTGGTTCCACAGGGAATCAGCCCCAGCATTTT	CASGSTGNQPQHF
TRBJ2-2	-	-	TRBV19	TGTGCCAGTAGTATCACTTGGGACGCCTCCACCGGGGAGCTGTTTTTT	CASSITWDASTGELFF
TRBJ1-1	-	TRBD1	TRBV28	TGTGCCAGCAGTTCAGGACCCAGGGGGGTAGCTTTCTTT	CASSSGPRGVAFF
TRBJ2-3	-	-	TRBV6-5	TGTGCCAGCAGTTCCCCAGATGATTTTGGTACGCAGTATTTT	CASSSPDDFGTQYF
TRBJ2-1	-	-	TRBV4-2	TGTGCCAGCAGCCAAGAGGGGATTAGCTCCTACAATGAGCAGTTCTTC	CASSQEGISSYNEQFF
TRBJ1-5	-	TRBD1	TRBV6-2/TRBV6-3	TGTGCCAGCAGTGGGGACAGGGCGAGCAATCAGCCCCAGCATTTT	CASSGDRASNQPQHF
TRBJ1-6	-	TRBD1	TRBV25-1	TGTGCCAGCAGTTCTACGGGACAGGTGGGATCACCCCTCCACTTT	CASSSTGQVGSPLHF
TRBJ2-7	-	-	TRBV4-3	TGCGCCAGCAGCCCCGAGGTTGTGAGGGAGCAGTACTTC	CASSPEVVREQYF
TRBJ2-2	-	TRBD2	TRBV28	TGTGCCAGCAGTTTATACCCCGCCCGGACTAGCGGGACCGAGTTAAACACCGGGGAGCTGTTTTTT	CASSLYPARTSGTELNTGELFF
TRBJ2-1	-	-	TRBV20-1	TGCAGTGCCCCAATTCGGGAGCAGTTCTTC	CSAPIREQFF
TRBJ2-1	-	TRBD2	TRBV30	TGTGCCTGGAGTTTGGTAGCGGGGTCCTACAATGAGCAGTTCTTC	CAWSLVAGSYNEQFF
TRBJ2-5	-	TRBD1	TRBV25-1	TGTGCCAGCAGTGATTCCTTCCGGGACAGAGAGACCCAGTACTTC	CASSDSFRDRETQYF
TRBJ1-1	-	-	TRBV19	TGTGCCAGTAGAGAAGGACCAGGGAACACTGAAGCTTTCTTT	CASREGPGNTEAFF
TRBJ1-1	-	-	TRBV2	TGTGCCAGCATGGACACATTGAACACTGAAGCTTTCTTT	CASMDTLNTEAFF
TRBJ1-3	-	TRBD1	TRBV27	TGTGCCAGCAGTTTATATTCAGGGGGACCTGGAAACACCATATATTTT	CASSLYSGGPGNTIYF
TRBJ2-4	-	TRBD2	TRBV3-1/TRBV3-2	TGTGCCAGCAGCAATCCCGGACTAGCGGGAGTAGCCAAAAACATTCAGTACTTC	CASSNPGLAGVAKNIQYF
TRBJ1-3	-	TRBD1	TRBV10-3	TGTGCCATCAGTGATTGGGGCAGGGGGGGAAACACCATATATTTT	CAISDWGRGGNTIYF